Included here is one TCR beta chain sequence, with context. Its antigen is undetermined. The record originates from a study of T cell responses to AZD1222 COVID-19 vaccine. Points from the study as a whole: At study baseline, merely roughly 6 AZD1222 recipients were seropositive. Breadth and depth of Spike-specific TCRs rose after two AZD1222 doses. The donor group comprised mostly white British people and more females; the analysis possibly underestimated clonal diversity.

The trim removed 2 bases at V and 5 bases at J, leaving 0 bases unmatched. The length of the CDR3 is 14 residues. Looked up from germline, CDR1 is SGHNT and CDR2 is YENEEA. The repertoire was sequenced with immunoSEQ multiplex PCR; TCRdb's copy has only in-frame clones and lacks some. Of over 120,000 clones listed, approximately 89% are singletons. This receptor was obtained from an adult who received the AZD1222 COVID-19 vaccine. The sequences come from peripheral blood, collected 28 days after the second AZD1222 dose. The genes are TRBV11-3 and TRBJ2-1; 10 nucleotides match TRBD2. The CDR3 nucleotides read TGTGCCAGCAGCTTACTAGCGGGAGACAATGAGCAGTTCTTC. Translated, it gives CASSLLAGDNEQFF.